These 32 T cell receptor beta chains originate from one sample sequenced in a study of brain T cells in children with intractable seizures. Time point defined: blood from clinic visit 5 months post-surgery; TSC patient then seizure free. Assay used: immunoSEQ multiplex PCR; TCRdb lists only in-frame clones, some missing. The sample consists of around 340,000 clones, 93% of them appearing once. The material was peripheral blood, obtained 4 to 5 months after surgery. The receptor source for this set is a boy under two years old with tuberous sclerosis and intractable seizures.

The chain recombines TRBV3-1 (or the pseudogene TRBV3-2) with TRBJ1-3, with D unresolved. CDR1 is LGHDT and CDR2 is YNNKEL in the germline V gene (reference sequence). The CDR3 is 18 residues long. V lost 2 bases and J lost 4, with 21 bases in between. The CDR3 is CASSQPVLAPFGGNTIYF. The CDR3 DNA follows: TGTGCCAGCAGCCAACCGGTTTTGGCCCCTTTTGGAGGAAACACCATATATTTT.

The CDR3 DNA reads as TGTGCCAGCAGTGAAGGGACCGTAGCTAACTATGGCTACACCTTC. Amino acids: CASSEGTVANYGYTF. V usage is TRBV6-1 and J usage is TRBJ1-2; D is uncertain. V was shortened by 1 base and J by 0 bases, with 9 bases between the two germline ends. Germline V lookup: CDR1 MNHNS, CDR2 SASEGT. The CDR3 has 15 residues.

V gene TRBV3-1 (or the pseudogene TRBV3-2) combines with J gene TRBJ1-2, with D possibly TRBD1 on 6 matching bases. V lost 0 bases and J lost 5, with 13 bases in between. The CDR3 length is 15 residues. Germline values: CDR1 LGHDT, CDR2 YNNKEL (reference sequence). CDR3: CASSQEGGEGYGYTF. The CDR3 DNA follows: TGTGCCAGCAGCCAAGAAGGGGGAGAAGGGTATGGCTACACCTTC.

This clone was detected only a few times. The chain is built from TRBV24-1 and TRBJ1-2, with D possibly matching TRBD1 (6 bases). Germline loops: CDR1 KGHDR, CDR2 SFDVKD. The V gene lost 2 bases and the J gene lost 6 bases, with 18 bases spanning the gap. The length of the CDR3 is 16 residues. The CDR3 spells CATSDSVPGARDGYTF. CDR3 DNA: TGTGCCACCAGTGATTCAGTCCCGGGGGCGCGAGATGGCTACACCTTC.

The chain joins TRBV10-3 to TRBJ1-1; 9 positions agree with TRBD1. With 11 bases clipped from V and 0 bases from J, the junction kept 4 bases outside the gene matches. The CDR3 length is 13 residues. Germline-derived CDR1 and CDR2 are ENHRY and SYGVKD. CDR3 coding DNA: TGTGCCGTGACAGGGGGTCTGAACACTGAAGCTTTCTTT. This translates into CAVTGGLNTEAFF.

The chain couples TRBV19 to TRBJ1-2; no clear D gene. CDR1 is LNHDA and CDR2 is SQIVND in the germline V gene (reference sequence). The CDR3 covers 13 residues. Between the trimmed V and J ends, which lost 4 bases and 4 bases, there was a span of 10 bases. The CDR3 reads CASSTRSAYGYTF. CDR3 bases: TGTGCCAGTAGTACGAGATCGGCCTATGGCTACACCTTC.

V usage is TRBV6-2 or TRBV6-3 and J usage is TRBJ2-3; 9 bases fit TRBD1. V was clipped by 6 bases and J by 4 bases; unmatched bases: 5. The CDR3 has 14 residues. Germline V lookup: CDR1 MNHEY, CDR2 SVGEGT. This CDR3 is CASSGDRAPDTQYF. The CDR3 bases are TGTGCCAGCAGCGGGGACAGGGCCCCAGATACGCAGTATTTT.

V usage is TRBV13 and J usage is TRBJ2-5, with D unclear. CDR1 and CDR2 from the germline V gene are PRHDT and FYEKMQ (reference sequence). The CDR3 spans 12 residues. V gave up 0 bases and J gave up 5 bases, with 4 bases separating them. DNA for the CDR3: TGTGCCAGCAGCTTAGGTTCGGAGACCCAGTACTTC. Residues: CASSLGSETQYF.

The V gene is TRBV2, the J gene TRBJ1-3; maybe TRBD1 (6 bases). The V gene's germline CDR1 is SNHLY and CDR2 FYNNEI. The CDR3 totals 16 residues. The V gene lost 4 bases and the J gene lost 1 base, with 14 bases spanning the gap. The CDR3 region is CASSGRQELSGNTIYF. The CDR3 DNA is TGTGCCAGCAGTGGACGACAGGAACTATCTGGAAACACCATATATTTT.

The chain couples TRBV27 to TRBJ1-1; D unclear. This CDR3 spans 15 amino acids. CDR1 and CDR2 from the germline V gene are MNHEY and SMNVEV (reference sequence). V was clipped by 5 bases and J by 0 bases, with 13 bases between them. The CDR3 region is CASSSIGLMNTEAFF. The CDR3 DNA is TGTGCCAGCAGTAGTATTGGGCTTATGAACACTGAAGCTTTCTTT.

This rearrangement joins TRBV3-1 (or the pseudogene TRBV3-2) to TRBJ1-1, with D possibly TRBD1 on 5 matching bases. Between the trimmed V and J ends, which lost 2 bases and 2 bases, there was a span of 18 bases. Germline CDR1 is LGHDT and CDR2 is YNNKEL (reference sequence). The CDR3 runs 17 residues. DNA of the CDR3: TGTGCCAGCAGCCAAAACCTTCTTAGACAGCTTAACACTGAAGCTTTCTTT. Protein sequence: CASSQNLLRQLNTEAFF.

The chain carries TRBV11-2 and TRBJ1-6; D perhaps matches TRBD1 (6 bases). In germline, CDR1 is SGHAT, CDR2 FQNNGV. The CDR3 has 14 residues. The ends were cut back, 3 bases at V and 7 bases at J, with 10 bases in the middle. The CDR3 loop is CASSFSQGNSPLHF. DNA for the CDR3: TGTGCCAGCAGCTTTTCACAGGGAAATTCACCCCTCCACTTT.

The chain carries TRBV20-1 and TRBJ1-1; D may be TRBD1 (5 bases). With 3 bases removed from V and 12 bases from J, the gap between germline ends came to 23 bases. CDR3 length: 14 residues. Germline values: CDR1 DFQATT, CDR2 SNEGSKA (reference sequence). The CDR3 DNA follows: TGCAGTGCTAGTAAAGCTTTTTTAGGGGAGGGGACTTTCTTT. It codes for CSASKAFLGEGTFF.

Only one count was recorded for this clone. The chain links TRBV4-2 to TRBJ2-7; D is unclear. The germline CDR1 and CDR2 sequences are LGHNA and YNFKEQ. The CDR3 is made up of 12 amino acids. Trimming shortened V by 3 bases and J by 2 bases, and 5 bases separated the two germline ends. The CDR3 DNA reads TGTGCCAGCAGCCACACGACCTACGAGCAGTACTTC. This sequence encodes CASSHTTYEQYF.

The DNA of the CDR3 is TGTGCCAGCAGCGTGGGGACGTATTCCTACGAGCAGTACTTC. It specifies CASSVGTYSYEQYF. The chain uses TRBV9 and TRBJ2-7, with D possibly being TRBD1 or TRBD2 (5 bases each). Trimming left V 2 bases short and J 1 base short, with 10 bases between. This CDR3 has 14 amino acids. The germline V gene encodes CDR1 SGDLS and CDR2 YYNGEE.

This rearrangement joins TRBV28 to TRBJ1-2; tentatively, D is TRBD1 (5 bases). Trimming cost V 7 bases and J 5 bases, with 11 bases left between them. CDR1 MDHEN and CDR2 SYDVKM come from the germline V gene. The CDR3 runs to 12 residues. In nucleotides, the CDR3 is TGTGCCAGCACCCCGGGGGGGTATGGCTACACCTTC. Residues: CASTPGGYGYTF.

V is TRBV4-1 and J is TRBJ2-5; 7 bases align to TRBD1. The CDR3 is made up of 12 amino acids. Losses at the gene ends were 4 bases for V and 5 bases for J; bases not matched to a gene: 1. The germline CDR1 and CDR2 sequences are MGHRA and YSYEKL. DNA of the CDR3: TGCGCCAGCAGCCCCAGGGGGGAGACCCAGTACTTC. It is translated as CASSPRGETQYF.

CDR3 protein: CAARAGFDGYTF. The CDR3 nucleotides read TGTGCCGCCAGAGCAGGGTTCGATGGCTACACCTTC. The gene calls are TRBV6-5 and TRBJ1-2, with D perhaps matching TRBD1 (5 bases). Germline V CDR1 and CDR2: MNHEY, SVGAGI. V was pared by 11 bases and J by 6 bases, with 16 bases between. CDR3 length: 12 amino acids.

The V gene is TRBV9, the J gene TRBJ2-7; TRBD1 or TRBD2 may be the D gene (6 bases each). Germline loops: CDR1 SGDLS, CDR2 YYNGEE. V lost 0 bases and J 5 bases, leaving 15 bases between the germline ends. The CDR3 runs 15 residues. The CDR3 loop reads CASSVADGGGHEQYF. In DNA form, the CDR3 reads TGTGCCAGCAGCGTAGCAGACGGGGGCGGCCACGAGCAGTACTTC. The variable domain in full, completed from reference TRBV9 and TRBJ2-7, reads DSGVTQTPKHLITATGQRVTLRCSPRSGDLSVYWYQQSLDQGLQFLIQYYNGEERAKGNILERFSAQQFPDLHSELNLSSLELGDSALYFCASSVADGGGHEQYFGPGTRLTVT.

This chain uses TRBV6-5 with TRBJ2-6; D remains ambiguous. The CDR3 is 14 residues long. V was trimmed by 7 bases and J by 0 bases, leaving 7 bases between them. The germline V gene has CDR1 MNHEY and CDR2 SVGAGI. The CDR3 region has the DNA TGTGCCAGCACCCCAGGCTCTGGGGCCAACGTCCTGACTTTC. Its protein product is CASTPGSGANVLTF.

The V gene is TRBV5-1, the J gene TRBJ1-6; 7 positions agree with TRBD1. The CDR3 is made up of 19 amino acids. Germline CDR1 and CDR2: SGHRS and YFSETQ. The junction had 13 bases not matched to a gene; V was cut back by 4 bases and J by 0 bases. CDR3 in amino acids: CASSTGDSGILSYNSPLHF. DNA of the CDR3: TGCGCCAGCAGCACCGGGGACAGTGGAATACTCTCCTATAATTCACCCCTCCACTTT.

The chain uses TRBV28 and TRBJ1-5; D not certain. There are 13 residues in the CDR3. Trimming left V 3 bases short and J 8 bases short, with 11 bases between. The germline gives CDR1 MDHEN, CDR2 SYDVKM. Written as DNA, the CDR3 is TGTGCCAGCAGTTTGGGTCAGTGGGAGCCCCAGCATTTT. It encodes CASSLGQWEPQHF.

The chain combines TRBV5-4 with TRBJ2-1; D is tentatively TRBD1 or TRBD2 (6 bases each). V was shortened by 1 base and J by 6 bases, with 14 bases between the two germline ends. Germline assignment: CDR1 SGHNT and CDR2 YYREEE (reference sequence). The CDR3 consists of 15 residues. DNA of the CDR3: TGTGCCAGCAGCTTGTCGGGGGCCCTATCCAATGAGCAGTTCTTC. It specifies CASSLSGALSNEQFF.

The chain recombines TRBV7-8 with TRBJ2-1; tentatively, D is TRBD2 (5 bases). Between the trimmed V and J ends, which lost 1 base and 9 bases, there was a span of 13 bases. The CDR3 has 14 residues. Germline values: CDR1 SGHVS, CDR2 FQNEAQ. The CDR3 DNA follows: TGTGCCAGCAGCTTAGGGATTCGAGGAGGTGAGCAGTTCTTC. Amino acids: CASSLGIRGGEQFF.

The CDR3 protein is CASSPGQGNHEQYF. CDR3 sequence (DNA): TGCGCCAGCAGTCCCGGACAGGGTAATCACGAGCAGTACTTC. The chain joins TRBV5-1 to TRBJ2-7; TRBD1 matches at 8 bases. Germline CDR1 and CDR2: SGHRS and YFSETQ. The CDR3 loop spans 14 amino acids. The J segment lost 5 bases and the V segment lost 5 bases, leaving 9 bases of the junction unmatched.

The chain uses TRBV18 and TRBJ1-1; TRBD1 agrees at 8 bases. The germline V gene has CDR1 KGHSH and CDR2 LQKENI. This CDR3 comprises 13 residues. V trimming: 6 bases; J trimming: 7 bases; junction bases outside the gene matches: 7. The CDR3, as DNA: TGTGCCAGCTCGCCGGGACAGGTAAATGAAGCTTTCTTT. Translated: CASSPGQVNEAFF.

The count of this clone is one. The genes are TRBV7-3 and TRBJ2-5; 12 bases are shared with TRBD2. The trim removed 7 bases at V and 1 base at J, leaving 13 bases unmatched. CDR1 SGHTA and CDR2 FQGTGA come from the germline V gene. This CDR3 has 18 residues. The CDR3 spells CASNPRGLAGGLQETQYF. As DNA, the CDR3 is TGTGCCAGCAACCCAAGGGGGCTAGCGGGAGGGCTCCAAGAGACCCAGTACTTC. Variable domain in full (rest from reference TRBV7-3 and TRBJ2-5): GAGVSQTPSNKVTEKGKYVELRCDPISGHTALYWYRQSLGQGPEFLIYFQGTGAADDSGLPNDRFFAVRPEGSVSTLKIQRTERGDSAVYLCASNPRGLAGGLQETQYFGPGTRLLVL.

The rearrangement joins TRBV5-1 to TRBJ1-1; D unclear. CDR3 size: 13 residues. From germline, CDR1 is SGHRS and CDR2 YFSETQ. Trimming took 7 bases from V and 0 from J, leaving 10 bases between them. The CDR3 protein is CASCRVVNTEAFF. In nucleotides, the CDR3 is TGCGCCAGCTGCCGAGTCGTGAACACTGAAGCTTTCTTT.

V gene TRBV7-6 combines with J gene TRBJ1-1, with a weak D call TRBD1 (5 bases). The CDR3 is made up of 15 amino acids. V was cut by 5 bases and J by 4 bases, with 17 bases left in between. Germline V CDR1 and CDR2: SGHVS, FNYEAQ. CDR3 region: CASSILDMGGTEAFF. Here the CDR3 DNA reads TGTGCCAGCAGCATTCTGGACATGGGTGGCACTGAAGCTTTCTTT.

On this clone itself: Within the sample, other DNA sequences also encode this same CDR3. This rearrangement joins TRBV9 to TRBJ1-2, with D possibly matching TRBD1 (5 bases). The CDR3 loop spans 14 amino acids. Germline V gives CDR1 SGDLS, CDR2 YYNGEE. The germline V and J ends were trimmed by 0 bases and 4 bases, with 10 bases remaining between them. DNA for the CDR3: TGTGCCAGCAGCGTAGCCGCAGGGCCCTATGGCTACACCTTC. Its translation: CASSVAAGPYGYTF.

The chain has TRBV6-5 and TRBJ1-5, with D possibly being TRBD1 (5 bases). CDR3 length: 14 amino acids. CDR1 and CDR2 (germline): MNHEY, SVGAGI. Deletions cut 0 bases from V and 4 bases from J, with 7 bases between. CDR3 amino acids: CASSYSRVNQPQHF. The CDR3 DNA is TGTGCCAGCAGTTACTCCAGGGTAAATCAGCCCCAGCATTTT.

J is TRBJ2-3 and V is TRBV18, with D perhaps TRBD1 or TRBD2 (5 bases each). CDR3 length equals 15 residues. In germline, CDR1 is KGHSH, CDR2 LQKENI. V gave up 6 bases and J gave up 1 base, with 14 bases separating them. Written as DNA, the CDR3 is TGTGCCAGCTCGCCGAGGCAGGGACGCACAGATACGCAGTATTTT. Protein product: CASSPRQGRTDTQYF.